The source of this TCR beta chain is a study of cytomegalovirus exposure and HLA in healthy donors. Losses at the gene ends were 4 bases for V and 4 bases for J; bases not matched to a gene: 6. This CDR3 is built from 14 residues. Germline V CDR1 and CDR2: LNHDA, SQIVND (reference sequence). This clone occurred a few times. A multiplex PCR was run with 60 Vbeta primers and 13 Jbeta primers. Clones were sequenced by immunoSEQ multiplex PCR, and TCRdb holds only the in-frame ones, with some missing. The data hold some 150,000 clones, with about 86% observed a single time. Sequencing used PBMCs. The receptor was isolated from a man aged 35-49 years in good health and CMV-seropositive. This chain links TRBV19 with TRBJ1-2; 7 bases match TRBD1. In DNA form, the CDR3 reads TGTGCCAGTAGTACCAGACAGGGAGGCTATGGCTACACCTTC. Translating it yields CASSTRQGGYGYTF.